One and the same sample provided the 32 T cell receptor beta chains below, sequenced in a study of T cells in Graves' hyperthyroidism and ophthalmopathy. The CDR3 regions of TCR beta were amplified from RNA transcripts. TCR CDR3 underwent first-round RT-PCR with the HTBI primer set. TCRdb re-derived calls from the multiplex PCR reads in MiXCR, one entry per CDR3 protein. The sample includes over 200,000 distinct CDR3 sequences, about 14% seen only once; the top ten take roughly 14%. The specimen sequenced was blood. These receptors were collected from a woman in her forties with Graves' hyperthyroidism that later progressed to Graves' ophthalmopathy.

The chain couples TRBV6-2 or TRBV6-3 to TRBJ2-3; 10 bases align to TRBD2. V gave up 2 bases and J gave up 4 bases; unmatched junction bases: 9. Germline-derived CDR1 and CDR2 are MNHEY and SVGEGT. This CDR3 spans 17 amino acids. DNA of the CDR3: TGTGCCAGCAGTTACACCGACGTAGCGGGAGGCCCAGATACGCAGTATTTT. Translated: CASSYTDVAGGPDTQYF.

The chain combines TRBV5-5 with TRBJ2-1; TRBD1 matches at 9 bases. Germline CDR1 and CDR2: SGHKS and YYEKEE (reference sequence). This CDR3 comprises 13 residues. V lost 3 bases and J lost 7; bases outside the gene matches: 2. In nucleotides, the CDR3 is TGTGCCAGCAGCTGGGGACAGGGTAATGAGCAGTTCTTC. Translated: CASSWGQGNEQFF. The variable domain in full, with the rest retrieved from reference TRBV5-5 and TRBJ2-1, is DAGVTQSPTHLIKTRGQQVTLRCSPISGHKSVSWYQQVLGQGPQFIFQYYEKEERGRGNFPDRFSARQFPNYSSELNVNALLLGDSALYLCASSWGQGNEQFFGPGTRLTVL.

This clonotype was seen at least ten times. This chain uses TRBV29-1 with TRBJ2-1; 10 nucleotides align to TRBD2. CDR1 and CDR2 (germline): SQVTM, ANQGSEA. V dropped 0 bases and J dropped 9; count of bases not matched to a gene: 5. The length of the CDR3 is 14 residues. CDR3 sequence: CSVEEALAGVEQFF. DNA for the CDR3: TGCAGCGTTGAAGAAGCCCTAGCGGGAGTTGAGCAGTTCTTC.

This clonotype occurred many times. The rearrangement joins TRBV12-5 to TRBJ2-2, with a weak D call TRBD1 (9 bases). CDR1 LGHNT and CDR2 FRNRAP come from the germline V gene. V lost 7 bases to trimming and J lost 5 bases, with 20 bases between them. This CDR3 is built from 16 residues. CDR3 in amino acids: CASAGGGTGSTGELFF. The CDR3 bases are TGTGCTAGTGCTGGCGGGGGGACAGGGAGTACCGGGGAGCTGTTTTTT. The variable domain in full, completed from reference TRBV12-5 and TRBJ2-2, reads DARVTQTPRHKVTEMGQEVTMRCQPILGHNTVFWYRQTMMQGLELLAYFRNRAPLDDSGMPKDRFSAEMPDATLATLKIQPSEPRDSAVYFCASAGGGTGSTGELFFGEGSRLTVL.

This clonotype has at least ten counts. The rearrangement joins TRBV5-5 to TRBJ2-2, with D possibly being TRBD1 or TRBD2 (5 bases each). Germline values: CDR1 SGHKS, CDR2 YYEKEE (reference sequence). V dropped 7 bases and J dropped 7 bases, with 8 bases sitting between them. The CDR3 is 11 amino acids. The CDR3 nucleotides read TGTGCCAGCGGGGGAGTCGGGGAGCTGTTTTTT. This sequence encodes CASGGVGELFF.

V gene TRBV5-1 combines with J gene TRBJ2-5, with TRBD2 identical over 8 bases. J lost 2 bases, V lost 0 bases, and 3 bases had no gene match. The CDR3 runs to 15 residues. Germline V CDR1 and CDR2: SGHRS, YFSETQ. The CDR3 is CASSLAGLGQETQYF. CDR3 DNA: TGCGCCAGCAGCTTGGCGGGACTAGGGCAAGAGACCCAGTACTTC.

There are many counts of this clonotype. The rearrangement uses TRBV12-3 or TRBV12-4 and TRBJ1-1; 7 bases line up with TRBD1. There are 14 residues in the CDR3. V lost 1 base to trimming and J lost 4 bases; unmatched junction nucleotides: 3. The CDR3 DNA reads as TGTGCCAGCAGTTTAGGACAGGGTTTCACTGAAGCTTTCTTT. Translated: CASSLGQGFTEAFF.

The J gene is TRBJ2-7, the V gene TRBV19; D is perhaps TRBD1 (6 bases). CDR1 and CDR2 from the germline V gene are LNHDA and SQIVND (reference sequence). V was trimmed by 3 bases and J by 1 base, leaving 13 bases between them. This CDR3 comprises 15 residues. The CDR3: CASSMGAFVSYEQYF. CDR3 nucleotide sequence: TGTGCCAGTAGTATGGGGGCCTTCGTATCCTACGAGCAGTACTTC.

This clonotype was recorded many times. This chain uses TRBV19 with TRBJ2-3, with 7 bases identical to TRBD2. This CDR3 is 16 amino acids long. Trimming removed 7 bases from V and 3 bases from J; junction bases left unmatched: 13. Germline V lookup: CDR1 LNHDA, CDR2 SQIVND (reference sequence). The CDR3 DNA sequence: TGTGCCAGTACCGCAAGCGGGAAGGTGAGAACAGATACGCAGTATTTT. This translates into CASTASGKVRTDTQYF. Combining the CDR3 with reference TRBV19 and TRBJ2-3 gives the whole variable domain DGGITQSPKYLFRKEGQNVTLSCEQNLNHDAMYWYRQDPGQGLRLIYYSQIVNDFQKGDIAEGYSVSREKKESFPLTVTSAQKNPTAFYLCASTASGKVRTDTQYFGPGTRLTVL.

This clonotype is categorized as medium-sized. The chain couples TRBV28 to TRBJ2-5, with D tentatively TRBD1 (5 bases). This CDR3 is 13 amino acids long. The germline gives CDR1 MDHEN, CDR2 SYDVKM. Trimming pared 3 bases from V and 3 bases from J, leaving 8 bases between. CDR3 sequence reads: CASSLGREETQYF. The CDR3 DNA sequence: TGTGCCAGCAGTTTGGGCAGGGAAGAGACCCAGTACTTC. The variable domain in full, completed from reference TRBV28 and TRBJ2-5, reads DVKVTQSSRYLVKRTGEKVFLECVQDMDHENMFWYRQDPGLGLRLIYFSYDVKMKEKGDIPEGYSVSREKKERFSLILESASTNQTSMYLCASSLGREETQYFGPGTRLLVL.

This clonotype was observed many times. The DNA for the CDR3 is TGTGCCAGCAGCTTTGACGGTGACAATCAGCCCCAGCATTTT. Encoded protein: CASSFDGDNQPQHF. This chain uses TRBV11-2 with TRBJ1-5, with D uncertain. The V end was cut by 3 bases, the J end by 3 bases, with 9 bases between. This CDR3 region has 14 residues. Germline values: CDR1 SGHAT, CDR2 FQNNGV. The complete variable domain, with remaining parts taken from reference TRBV11-2 and TRBJ1-5, reads EAGVAQSPRYKIIEKRQSVAFWCNPISGHATLYWYQQILGQGPKLLIQFQNNGVVDDSQLPKDRFSAERLKGVDSTLKIQPAKLEDSAVYLCASSFDGDNQPQHFGDGTRLSIL.

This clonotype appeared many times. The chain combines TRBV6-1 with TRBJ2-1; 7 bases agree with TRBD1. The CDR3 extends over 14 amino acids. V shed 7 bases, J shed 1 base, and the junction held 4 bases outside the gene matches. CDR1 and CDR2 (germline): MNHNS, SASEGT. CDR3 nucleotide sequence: TGTGCCAGCAAGAGGGACAGTTCCTACAATGAGCAGTTCTTC. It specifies CASKRDSSYNEQFF.

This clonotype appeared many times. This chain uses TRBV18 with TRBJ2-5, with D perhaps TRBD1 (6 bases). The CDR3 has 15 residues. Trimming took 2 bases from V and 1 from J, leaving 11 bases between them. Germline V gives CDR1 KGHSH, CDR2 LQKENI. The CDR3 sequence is CASSPASGVQETQYF. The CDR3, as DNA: TGTGCCAGCTCACCAGCCTCAGGGGTCCAAGAGACCCAGTACTTC. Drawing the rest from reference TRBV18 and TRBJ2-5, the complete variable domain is NAGVMQNPRHLVRRRGQEARLRCSPMKGHSHVYWYRQLPEEGLKFMVYLQKENIIDESGMPKERFSAEFPKEGPSILRIQQVVRGDSAAYFCASSPASGVQETQYFGPGTRLLVL.

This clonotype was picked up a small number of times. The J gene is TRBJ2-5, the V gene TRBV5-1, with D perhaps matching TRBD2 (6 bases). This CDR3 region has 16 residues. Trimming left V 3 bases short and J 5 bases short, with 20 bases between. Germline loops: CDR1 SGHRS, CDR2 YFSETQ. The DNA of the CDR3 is TGCGCCAGCAGCTCCCTACCACTAGCAGGCGGGGAGACCCAGTACTTC. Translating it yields CASSSLPLAGGETQYF.

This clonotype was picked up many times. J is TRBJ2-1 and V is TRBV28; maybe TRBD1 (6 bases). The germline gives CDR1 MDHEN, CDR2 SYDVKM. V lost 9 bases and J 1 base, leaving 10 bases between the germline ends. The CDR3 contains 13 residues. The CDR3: CASSTGSYNEQFF. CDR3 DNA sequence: TGTGCCAGTTCGACAGGTTCCTACAATGAGCAGTTCTTC.

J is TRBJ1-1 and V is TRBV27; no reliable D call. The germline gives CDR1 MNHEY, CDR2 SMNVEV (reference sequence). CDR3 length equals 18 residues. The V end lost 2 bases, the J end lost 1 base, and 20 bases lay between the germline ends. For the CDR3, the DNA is TGTGCCAGCAGTTTAAGTTCCTGGACCAACCTTTGGAACACTGAAGCTTTCTTT. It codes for CASSLSSWTNLWNTEAFF.

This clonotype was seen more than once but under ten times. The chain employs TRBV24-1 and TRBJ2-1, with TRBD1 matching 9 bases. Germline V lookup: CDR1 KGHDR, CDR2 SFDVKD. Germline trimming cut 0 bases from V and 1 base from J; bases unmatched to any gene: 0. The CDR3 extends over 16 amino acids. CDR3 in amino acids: CATSDLGQGSYNEQFF. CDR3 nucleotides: TGTGCCACCAGTGATTTGGGACAGGGGTCCTACAATGAGCAGTTCTTC.

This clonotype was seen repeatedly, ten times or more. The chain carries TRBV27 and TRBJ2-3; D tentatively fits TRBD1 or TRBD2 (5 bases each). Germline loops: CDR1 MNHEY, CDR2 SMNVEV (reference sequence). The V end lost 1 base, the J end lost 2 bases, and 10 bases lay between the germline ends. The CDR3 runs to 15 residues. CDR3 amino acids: CASSLWGPNTDTQYF. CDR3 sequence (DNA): TGTGCCAGCAGTTTATGGGGACCAAACACAGATACGCAGTATTTT.

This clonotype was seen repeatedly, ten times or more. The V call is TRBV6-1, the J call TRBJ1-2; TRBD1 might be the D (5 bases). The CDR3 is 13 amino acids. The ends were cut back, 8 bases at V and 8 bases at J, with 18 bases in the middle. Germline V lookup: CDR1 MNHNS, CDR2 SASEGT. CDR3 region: CASSIRQQKGYTF. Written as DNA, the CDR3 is TGTGCCAGCTCCATACGACAGCAGAAAGGCTACACCTTC.

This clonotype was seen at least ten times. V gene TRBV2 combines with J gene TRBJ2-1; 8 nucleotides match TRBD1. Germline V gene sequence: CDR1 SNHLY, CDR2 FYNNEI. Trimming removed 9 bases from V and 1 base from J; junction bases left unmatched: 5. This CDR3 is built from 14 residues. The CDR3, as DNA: TGTGCCAGAAATAGACAGGGGTCCTACAATGAGCAGTTCTTC. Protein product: CARNRQGSYNEQFF.

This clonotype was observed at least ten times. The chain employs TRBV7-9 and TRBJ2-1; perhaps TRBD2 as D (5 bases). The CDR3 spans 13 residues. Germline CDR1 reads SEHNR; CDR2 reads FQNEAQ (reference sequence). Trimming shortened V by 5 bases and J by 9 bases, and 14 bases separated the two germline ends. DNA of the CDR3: TGTGCCAGCAGCCTAGGAACGGCGGGTGAGCAGTTCTTC. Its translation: CASSLGTAGEQFF. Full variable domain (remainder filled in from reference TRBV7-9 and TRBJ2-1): DTGVSQNPRHKITKRGQNVTFRCDPISEHNRLYWYRQTLGQGPEFLTYFQNEAQLEKSRLLSDRFSAERPKGSFSTLEIQRTEQGDSAMYLCASSLGTAGEQFFGPGTRLTVL.

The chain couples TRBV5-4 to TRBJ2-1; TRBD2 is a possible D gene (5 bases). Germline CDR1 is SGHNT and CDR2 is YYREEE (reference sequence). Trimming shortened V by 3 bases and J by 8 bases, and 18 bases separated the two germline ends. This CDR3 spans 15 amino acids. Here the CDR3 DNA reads TGTGCCAGCAGCTCCTTAAATTCCGCGGGCTATGAGCAGTTCTTC. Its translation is CASSSLNSAGYEQFF.

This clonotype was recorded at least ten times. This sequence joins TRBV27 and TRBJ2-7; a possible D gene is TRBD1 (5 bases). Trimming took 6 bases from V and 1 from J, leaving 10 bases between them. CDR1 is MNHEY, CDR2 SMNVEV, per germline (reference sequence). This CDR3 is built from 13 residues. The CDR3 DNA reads TGTGCCAGCAGCTTGACAGTATCCTACGAGCAGTACTTC. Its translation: CASSLTVSYEQYF.

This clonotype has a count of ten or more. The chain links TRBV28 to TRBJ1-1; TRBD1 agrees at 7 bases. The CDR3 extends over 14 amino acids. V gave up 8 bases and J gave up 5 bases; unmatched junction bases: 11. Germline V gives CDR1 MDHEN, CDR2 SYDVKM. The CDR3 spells CASWGGTAETEAFF. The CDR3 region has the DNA TGTGCCAGCTGGGGGGGGACAGCGGAGACTGAAGCTTTCTTT.

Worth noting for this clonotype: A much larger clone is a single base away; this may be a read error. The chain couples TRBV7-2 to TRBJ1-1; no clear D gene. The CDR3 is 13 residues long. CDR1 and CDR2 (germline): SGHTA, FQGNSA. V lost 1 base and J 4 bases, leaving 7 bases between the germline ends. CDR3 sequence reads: CASSLGKRTEAFF. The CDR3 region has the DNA TGTGCCAGCAGCTTAGGTAAGCGCACTGAAGCTTTCTTT.

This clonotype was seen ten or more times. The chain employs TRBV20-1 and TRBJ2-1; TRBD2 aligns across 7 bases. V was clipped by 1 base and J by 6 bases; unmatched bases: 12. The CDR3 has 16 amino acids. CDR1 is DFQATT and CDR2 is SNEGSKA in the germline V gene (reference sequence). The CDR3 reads CSARVSWAGVINEQFF. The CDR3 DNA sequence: TGCAGTGCTAGAGTTTCATGGGCGGGAGTAATCAATGAGCAGTTCTTC.

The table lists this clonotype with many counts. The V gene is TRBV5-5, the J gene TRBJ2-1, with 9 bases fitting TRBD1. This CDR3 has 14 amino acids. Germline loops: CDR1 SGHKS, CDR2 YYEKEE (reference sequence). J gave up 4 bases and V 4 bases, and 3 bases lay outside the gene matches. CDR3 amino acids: CASSAGTGYNEQFF. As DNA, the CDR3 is TGTGCCAGCAGCGCCGGGACAGGGTACAATGAGCAGTTCTTC.

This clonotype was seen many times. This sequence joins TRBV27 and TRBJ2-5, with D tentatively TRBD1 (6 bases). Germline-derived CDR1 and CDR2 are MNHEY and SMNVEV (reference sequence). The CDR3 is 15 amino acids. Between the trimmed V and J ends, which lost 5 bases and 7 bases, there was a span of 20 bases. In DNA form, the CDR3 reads TGTGCCAGCAGTGCCACCGGGACATCCTGGGGGACCCAGTACTTC. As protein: CASSATGTSWGTQYF.

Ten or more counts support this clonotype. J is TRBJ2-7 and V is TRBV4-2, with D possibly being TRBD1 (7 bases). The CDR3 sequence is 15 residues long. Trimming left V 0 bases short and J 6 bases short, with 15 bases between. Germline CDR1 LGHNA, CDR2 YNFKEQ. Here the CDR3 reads CASSQDQGGVSEQYF. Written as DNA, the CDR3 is TGTGCCAGCAGCCAAGATCAGGGGGGAGTATCCGAGCAGTACTTC.

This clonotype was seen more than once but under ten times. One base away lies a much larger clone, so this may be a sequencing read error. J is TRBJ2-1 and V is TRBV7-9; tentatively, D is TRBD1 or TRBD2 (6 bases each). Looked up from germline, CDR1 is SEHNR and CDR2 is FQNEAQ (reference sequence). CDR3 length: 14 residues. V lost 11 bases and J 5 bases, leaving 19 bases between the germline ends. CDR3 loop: CAGARYREDNEQFF. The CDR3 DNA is TGTGCCGGCGCCCGTTACAGGGAGGACAATGAGCAGTTCTTC.

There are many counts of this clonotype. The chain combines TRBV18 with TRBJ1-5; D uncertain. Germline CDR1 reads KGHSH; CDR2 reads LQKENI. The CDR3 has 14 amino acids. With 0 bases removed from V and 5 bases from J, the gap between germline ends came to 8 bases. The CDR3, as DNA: TGTGCCAGCTCACCACCGGCCAGCGATCAGCCCCAGCATTTT. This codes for CASSPPASDQPQHF.

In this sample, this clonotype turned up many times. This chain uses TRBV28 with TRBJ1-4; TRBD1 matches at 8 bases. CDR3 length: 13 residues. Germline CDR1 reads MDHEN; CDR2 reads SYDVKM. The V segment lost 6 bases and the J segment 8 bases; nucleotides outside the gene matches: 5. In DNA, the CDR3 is TGTGCCAGCAGAAGACAGGGGCGGGAAAAACTGTTTTTT. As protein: CASRRQGREKLFF.